What follows are 31 T cell receptor beta chains derived from one specimen sequenced in a study of T cells in Graves' hyperthyroidism and ophthalmopathy. Amplification targeted TCR beta CDR3 regions from RNA transcripts. HTBI primers were employed in a first-round RT-PCR of the TCR CDR3. Each CDR3 protein is one row after TCRdb ran MiXCR on the multiplex PCR reads. The sample has roughly 380,000 distinct CDR3 sequences; approximately 13% are singletons. Sequenced input: blood. All receptors come from a young man with Graves' hyperthyroidism that later progressed to Graves' ophthalmopathy.

This clonotype came up a few times. Sequence at one end of the junction differs from germline and may be a read error. The chain links TRBV5-1 to TRBJ2-7; weak D call: TRBD1 (6 bases). Germline lookup yields CDR1 SGHRS and CDR2 YFSETQ. The CDR3 is made up of 15 amino acids. In DNA form, the CDR3 reads TGCGCCAACAGCTTGGCCCAGGACAGCCGCGGGGAGCAGTACTTC. It translates to CANSLAQDSRGEQYF.

This clonotype was detected ten times or more. The V gene is TRBV2, the J gene TRBJ1-2, with 8 bases that match TRBD1. The CDR3 loop spans 15 amino acids. The germline gives CDR1 SNHLY, CDR2 FYNNEI. V lost 9 bases to trimming and J lost 4 bases; unmatched junction nucleotides: 13. The CDR3 reads CARYGKGQAAYGYTF. The CDR3, as DNA: TGTGCCAGATACGGAAAGGGACAGGCGGCCTATGGCTACACCTTC.

The chain links TRBV4-2 to TRBJ1-4; D gene ambiguous. The CDR3 runs 17 residues. The V gene's germline CDR1 is LGHNA and CDR2 YNFKEQ. V was cut by 1 base and J by 3 bases, with 15 bases left in between. The chain's CDR3 is CASSQVRGHRANEKLFF. The DNA of the CDR3 is TGTGCCAGCAGCCAAGTTCGCGGGCATAGGGCTAATGAAAAACTGTTTTTT.

This clonotype showed up just a few times. This chain connects TRBV5-1 to TRBJ2-3, with TRBD2 matching over 14 bases. J gave up 2 bases and V 7 bases, and 6 bases lay outside the gene matches. This CDR3 spans 16 amino acids. Germline V gene sequence: CDR1 SGHRS, CDR2 YFSETQ. The CDR3 nucleotides are TGCGCCAGCGGCCCGGGACTAGCGGGGGACACAGATACGCAGTATTTT. It translates to CASGPGLAGDTDTQYF. The full variable domain, its missing parts supplied by reference TRBV5-1 and TRBJ2-3, is KAGVTQTPRYLIKTRGQQVTLSCSPISGHRSVSWYQQTPGQGLQFLFEYFSETQRNKGNFPGRFSGRQFSNSRSEMNVSTLELGDSALYLCASGPGLAGDTDTQYFGPGTRLTVL.

Ten or more counts support this clonotype. V gene TRBV7-9 combines with J gene TRBJ2-2; TRBD2 agrees at 11 bases. There are 15 residues in the CDR3. CDR1 is SEHNR, CDR2 FQNEAQ, per germline (reference sequence). Trimming cost V 10 bases and J 7 bases; bases outside gene matches: 11. The CDR3 loop is CATQTSGGKNGELFF. The CDR3 DNA sequence: TGTGCCACCCAAACTAGCGGGGGAAAGAACGGGGAGCTGTTTTTT.

Note on this clonotype: This may be a read error: a much more frequent sequence differs by one nucleotide. V gene TRBV28 combines with J gene TRBJ2-1, with 13 bases fitting TRBD2. The CDR3 extends over 16 amino acids. The V gene's germline CDR1 is MDHEN and CDR2 SYDVKM. Trimming at V came to 5 bases and at J to 7 bases, leaving 8 bases not matched to a gene. Here the CDR3 DNA reads TGTGCCAGCAGTGAACTAGCGGGGGGGCCAAGGAATGAGCAGTTCTTC. It yields the protein CASSELAGGPRNEQFF.

This clonotype was counted a few times. This chain links TRBV4-1 with TRBJ2-1; TRBD2 might be the D (7 bases). In germline, CDR1 is MGHRA, CDR2 YSYEKL. The CDR3 is made up of 15 amino acids. Between the trimmed V and J ends, which lost 4 bases and 7 bases, there was a span of 17 bases. CDR3 amino acids: CASSPQGKGGNEQFF. In DNA form, the CDR3 reads TGCGCCAGCAGCCCGCAGGGTAAGGGGGGGAATGAGCAGTTCTTC.

V usage is TRBV29-1 and J usage is TRBJ2-4, with no clear D. V gave up 7 bases and J gave up 0 bases, with 10 bases separating them. This CDR3 has 13 residues. Germline loops: CDR1 SQVTM, CDR2 ANQGSEA. The CDR3 DNA reads as TGCAGCGCCGGCACAGTAGCCAAAAACATTCAGTACTTC. Its translation is CSAGTVAKNIQYF.

The CDR3 is CASGPGLAGADTQYF. The CDR3 DNA reads TGTGCTAGTGGCCCGGGACTAGCGGGGGCAGATACGCAGTATTTT. The V and J genes are TRBV12-5 and TRBJ2-3; 14 bases fit TRBD2. There are 15 residues in the CDR3. The ends lost 6 bases at V and 4 bases at J; junction bases unmatched: 3. Germline CDR1 and CDR2: LGHNT and FRNRAP.

This chain links TRBV6-1 with TRBJ2-3; the match to TRBD2 covers 12 bases. Germline CDR1 reads MNHNS; CDR2 reads SASEGT. V lost 2 bases and J lost 8; bases outside the gene matches: 5. The CDR3 is 15 amino acids. The CDR3 loop reads CASSEPGLAGSTQYF. The CDR3, as DNA: TGTGCCAGCAGTGAACCCGGACTAGCGGGGAGTACGCAGTATTTT.

This clonotype occurred many times. Here the CDR3 reads CASSSPSVQINEQFF. The CDR3 bases are TGTGCCAGCAGCTCTCCGTCCGTCCAGATCAATGAGCAGTTCTTC. V gene TRBV9 combines with J gene TRBJ2-1; no reliable D call. The CDR3 sequence is 15 residues long. The V end was cut by 4 bases, the J end by 6 bases, with 17 bases between. The germline V gene encodes CDR1 SGDLS and CDR2 YYNGEE.

This clonotype was detected many times. The chain uses TRBV7-8 and TRBJ2-7; possible D gene TRBD2, 5 bases. Between the trimmed V and J ends, which lost 1 base and 7 bases, there was a span of 14 bases. The CDR3 has 14 amino acids. The germline V gene has CDR1 SGHVS and CDR2 FQNEAQ. The CDR3 coding sequence is TGTGCCAGCAGCTTAGGGGGAGCGTCGAGGGAGCAGTACTTC. Its protein product is CASSLGGASREQYF.

This chain uses TRBV7-9 with TRBJ2-7, with a tentative D call TRBD1 (5 bases). CDR3 length equals 13 residues. CDR1 SEHNR and CDR2 FQNEAQ come from the germline V gene (reference sequence). V dropped 5 bases and J dropped 2 bases, with 10 bases sitting between them. The CDR3 DNA reads as TGTGCCAGCAGCCACGACAGTACCTACGAGCAGTACTTC. Protein product: CASSHDSTYEQYF.

This clonotype was seen a few times. This chain's CDR3 is CATSRGDRVTGELFF. The CDR3 coding sequence is TGTGCCACCAGCAGAGGAGACAGGGTCACCGGGGAGCTGTTTTTT. V usage is TRBV15 and J usage is TRBJ2-2, with TRBD1 identical over 7 bases. Germline CDR1 and CDR2: LNHNV and YYDKDF (reference sequence). This CDR3 is 15 amino acids long. V gave up 1 base and J gave up 4 bases; unmatched junction bases: 3.

The CDR3 bases are TGTGCCAGCGGACAGGGGGCATTGTCCTACGAGCAGTACTTC. This gives the protein CASGQGALSYEQYF. The rearrangement uses TRBV2 and TRBJ2-7; 11 positions agree with TRBD1. J lost 1 base, V lost 8 bases, and 4 bases had no gene match. Germline loops: CDR1 SNHLY, CDR2 FYNNEI. The CDR3 loop spans 14 amino acids. Drawing the rest from reference TRBV2 and TRBJ2-7, the complete variable domain is EPEVTQTPSHQVTQMGQEVILRCVPISNHLYFYWYRQILGQKVEFLVSFYNNEISEKSEIFDDQFSVERPDGSNFTLKIRSTKLEDSAMYFCASGQGALSYEQYFGPGTRLTVT.

The table lists this clonotype with a few counts. V gene TRBV7-9 combines with J gene TRBJ2-1; D might be TRBD1 (5 bases). CDR1 is SEHNR and CDR2 is FQNEAQ in the germline V gene (reference sequence). Trimming stripped 5 bases from V and 5 bases from J, with 7 bases between. The CDR3 has 12 amino acids. CDR3 coding DNA: TGTGCCAGCAGCCAACAGGACAATGAGCAGTTCTTC. Translating it yields CASSQQDNEQFF.

This chain connects TRBV7-3 to TRBJ2-5; the match to TRBD1 covers 9 bases. Germline V lookup: CDR1 SGHTA, CDR2 FQGTGA. V gave up 5 bases and J gave up 5 bases; unmatched junction bases: 9. The CDR3 has 15 amino acids. The CDR3 sequence: CASSTRDRESETQYF. CDR3 nucleotides: TGTGCCAGCAGCACCCGGGACAGGGAGTCTGAGACCCAGTACTTC.

This clonotype has a count of ten or more. The rearrangement joins TRBV30 to TRBJ2-3; D not certain. This CDR3 contains 12 residues. The ends were cut back, 0 bases at V and 6 bases at J, with 7 bases in the middle. CDR1 and CDR2 (germline): GTSNPN, SVGIG (reference sequence). The CDR3 sequence is CAWSVHGDTQYF. The CDR3 bases are TGTGCCTGGAGTGTACATGGGGATACGCAGTATTTT.

The genes are TRBV20-1 and TRBJ2-1; TRBD2 matches at 10 bases. Germline CDR1 is DFQATT and CDR2 is SNEGSKA (reference sequence). V shed 0 bases, J shed 0 bases, and the junction held 8 bases outside the gene matches. The CDR3 extends over 18 amino acids. For the CDR3, the DNA is TGCAGTGCTAGAGATTTGCTAGCGGGGGACCGCTCCTACAATGAGCAGTTCTTC. Encoded protein: CSARDLLAGDRSYNEQFF.

The V call is TRBV20-1, the J call TRBJ1-6; D is undetermined. In germline, CDR1 is DFQATT, CDR2 SNEGSKA (reference sequence). The CDR3 is 16 residues long. V was trimmed by 1 base and J by 7 bases, leaving 17 bases between them. The CDR3 DNA sequence: TGCAGTGCTAGAGTTCAGGACGGACTGCTCAATTCACCCCTCCACTTT. Translation: CSARVQDGLLNSPLHF.

There are a few counts of this clonotype. The chain is built from TRBV30 and TRBJ2-7, with D maybe TRBD1 (6 bases). V was cut by 2 bases and J by 4 bases, with 15 bases left in between. Looked up from germline, CDR1 is GTSNPN and CDR2 is SVGIG (reference sequence). The CDR3 length is 14 residues. CDR3 region: CAWSSRTESYEQYF. CDR3 nucleotide sequence: TGTGCCTGGAGTTCTCGGACAGAGAGTTACGAGCAGTACTTC.

There are a few counts of this clonotype. This chain connects TRBV19 to TRBJ1-2; D gene uncertain. The CDR3 is 14 residues long. Germline CDR1 LNHDA, CDR2 SQIVND (reference sequence). Trimming stripped 3 bases from V and 4 bases from J, with 12 bases between. This CDR3 is CASSIGRAGYGYTF. CDR3 DNA: TGTGCCAGTAGTATCGGACGGGCTGGCTATGGCTACACCTTC.

In this sample, this clonotype turned up a few times. V gene TRBV4-1 combines with J gene TRBJ2-7; D remains unclear. Germline lookup yields CDR1 MGHRA and CDR2 YSYEKL. The CDR3 length is 15 residues. V was trimmed by 1 base and J by 5 bases, leaving 15 bases between them. The CDR3 DNA sequence: TGCGCCAGCAGCCAAGTCTTTTCGAGTATTGACGAGCAGTACTTC. Residues: CASSQVFSSIDEQYF.

The rearrangement uses TRBV7-2 and TRBJ2-3, with 7 bases identical to TRBD2. The trim removed 5 bases at V and 0 bases at J, leaving 8 bases unmatched. The CDR3 runs to 16 residues. Germline loops: CDR1 SGHTA, CDR2 FQGNSA. CDR3 loop: CASSQRLALSTDTQYF. Here the CDR3 DNA reads TGTGCCAGCAGCCAGAGACTAGCTCTGAGCACAGATACGCAGTATTTT.

This clonotype was picked up many times. The V gene is TRBV20-1, the J gene TRBJ1-1, with a weak D call TRBD1 (5 bases). The CDR3 totals 14 residues. Looked up from germline, CDR1 is DFQATT and CDR2 is SNEGSKA (reference sequence). Trimming cost V 1 base and J 6 bases, with 15 bases left between them. In DNA, the CDR3 is TGCAGTGCTAGAGTTCCAGGGACCGGGGCTGAAGCTTTCTTT. This encodes CSARVPGTGAEAFF.

V is TRBV7-9 and J is TRBJ2-5; D unclear. V lost 2 bases and J 5 bases, leaving 12 bases between the germline ends. Germline V gene lookup returns CDR1 SEHNR and CDR2 FQNEAQ (reference sequence). The CDR3 loop spans 14 amino acids. The CDR3 is CASSLSGYAETQYF. CDR3 in DNA: TGTGCCAGCAGCTTATCGGGCTACGCCGAGACCCAGTACTTC.

This clonotype was picked up a small number of times. DNA of the CDR3: TGTGCCAGCAGTTTCTCGACAGGGCGTGGCTACACCTTC. It codes for CASSFSTGRGYTF. V is TRBV27 and J is TRBJ1-2; 7 nucleotides match TRBD1. Unmatched junction bases numbered 5, after V lost 3 bases and J lost 7 bases. The length of the CDR3 is 13 residues. Germline CDR1 MNHEY, CDR2 SMNVEV (reference sequence).

This clonotype has just a few counts. This rearrangement joins TRBV9 to TRBJ1-2, with TRBD1 matching 10 bases. Germline loops: CDR1 SGDLS, CDR2 YYNGEE. The CDR3 sequence is 14 residues long. V gave up 5 bases and J gave up 8 bases; unmatched junction bases: 9. The CDR3 loop reads CASRFRDRGRGYTF. For the CDR3, the DNA is TGTGCCAGCAGGTTCCGGGACAGGGGCCGAGGCTACACCTTC.

V gene TRBV25-1 combines with J gene TRBJ1-4; D perhaps matches TRBD1 (6 bases). The CDR3 has 15 residues. Trimming took 5 bases from V and 4 from J, leaving 14 bases between them. The V gene's germline CDR1 is MGHDK and CDR2 SYGVNS. In nucleotides, the CDR3 is TGTGCCAGCAGTTCGACCCGGGACAATAATGAAAAACTGTTTTTT. Its protein is CASSSTRDNNEKLFF. Drawing the rest from reference TRBV25-1 and TRBJ1-4, the complete variable domain is EADIYQTPRYLVIGTGKKITLECSQTMGHDKMYWYQQDPGMELHLIHYSYGVNSTEKGDLSSESTVSRIRTEHFPLTLESARPSHTSQYLCASSSTRDNNEKLFFGSGTQLSVL.

The sample holds many counts of this clonotype. The chain combines TRBV7-6 with TRBJ1-6; D remains ambiguous. This CDR3 region has 13 residues. Germline values: CDR1 SGHVS, CDR2 FNYEAQ. Trimming cost V 6 bases and J 0 bases, with 3 bases left between them. CDR3: CASSNSYNSPLHF. CDR3 in DNA: TGTGCCAGCAGTAACTCCTATAATTCACCCCTCCACTTT.

This clonotype appeared many times. This chain uses TRBV3-1 with TRBJ1-4; 8 bases align to TRBD1. This CDR3 region has 16 residues. In germline, CDR1 is LGHDT, CDR2 YNNKEL (reference sequence). Germline trimming cut 6 bases from V and 4 bases from J; bases unmatched to any gene: 10. CDR3 sequence reads: CASSPYRDRSNEKLFF. CDR3 coding DNA: TGTGCCAGCAGTCCTTACCGGGACAGGAGTAATGAAAAACTGTTTTTT.